These 13 T cell receptor beta chains originate from one sample sequenced in a study of cytomegalovirus exposure and HLA in healthy donors. A multiplex PCR was run with 60 Vbeta primers and 13 Jbeta primers. The data were produced by immunoSEQ multiplex PCR, yet TCRdb's version contains in-frame clones alone and is incomplete. The sample records about 110,000 clones, 82% being singletons. What was sequenced was PBMCs. Receptors originate from a woman between 18 and 30 years old in good health and CMV-seronegative.

This chain connects TRBV5-4 to TRBJ2-3; 8 bases align to TRBD2. The CDR3 is made up of 16 amino acids. In germline, CDR1 is SGHNT, CDR2 YYREEE (reference sequence). J gave up 5 bases and V 3 bases, and 11 bases lay outside the gene matches. In nucleotides, the CDR3 is TGTGCCAGCAGCTACCCGGGACTAGATCGTGAAGATACGCAGTATTTT. The encoded protein is CASSYPGLDREDTQYF.

J is TRBJ1-4 and V is TRBV5-4, with D possibly being TRBD1 (6 bases). V shed 4 bases and J shed 0 bases, with 16 bases lying between them. The CDR3 extends over 17 amino acids. Looked up from germline, CDR1 is SGHNT and CDR2 is YYREEE (reference sequence). The CDR3 protein is CASSARTASATNEKLFF. The DNA of the CDR3 is TGTGCCAGCAGCGCCCGGACAGCTTCTGCAACTAATGAAAAACTGTTTTTT.

This sequence joins TRBV7-2 and TRBJ1-2; D is perhaps TRBD1 (5 bases). Per the germline V gene, CDR1 is SGHTA and CDR2 is FQGNSA. Trimming stripped 5 bases from V and 4 bases from J, with 14 bases between. CDR3 size: 14 residues. The CDR3 is CASSRGEDLYGYTF. DNA for the CDR3: TGTGCCAGCAGCCGGGGGGAGGACCTCTATGGCTACACCTTC.

V usage is TRBV5-1 and J usage is TRBJ2-2; a possible D gene is TRBD2 (5 bases). The V gene lost 3 bases and the J gene lost 1 base, with 10 bases spanning the gap. Germline values: CDR1 SGHRS, CDR2 YFSETQ. The CDR3 is made up of 15 amino acids. In DNA form, the CDR3 reads TGCGCCAGCAGCTCGTTCGCGGGGAACACCGGGGAGCTGTTTTTT. This translates into CASSSFAGNTGELFF.

This chain links TRBV6-5 with TRBJ2-1; D call uncertain. From germline, CDR1 is MNHEY and CDR2 SVGAGI. V was clipped by 8 bases and J by 10 bases, with 21 bases between them. The CDR3 sequence is 14 residues long. Written as DNA, the CDR3 is TGTGCCAGCGGAAAACTCTTCGGTCTAGGAGAGCAGTTCTTC. Amino acids: CASGKLFGLGEQFF.

V usage is TRBV5-1 and J usage is TRBJ1-1, with TRBD1 as a possible D gene (6 bases). This CDR3 contains 13 residues. V dropped 2 bases and J dropped 4 bases, with 9 bases sitting between them. Per the germline V gene, CDR1 is SGHRS and CDR2 is YFSETQ. Here the CDR3 reads CASSLQGSTEAFF. The CDR3 DNA sequence: TGCGCCAGCAGCTTACAGGGTTCCACTGAAGCTTTCTTT. The variable domain in full, completed from reference TRBV5-1 and TRBJ1-1, reads KAGVTQTPRYLIKTRGQQVTLSCSPISGHRSVSWYQQTPGQGLQFLFEYFSETQRNKGNFPGRFSGRQFSNSRSEMNVSTLELGDSALYLCASSLQGSTEAFFGQGTRLTVV.

This chain links TRBV4-1 with TRBJ1-5, with 7 bases matching TRBD1. J gave up 3 bases and V 2 bases, and 4 bases lay outside the gene matches. The CDR3 totals 15 residues. Germline CDR1 is MGHRA and CDR2 is YSYEKL. The CDR3 protein is CASSQKTGNNQPQHF. The DNA of the CDR3 is TGCGCCAGCAGCCAAAAGACAGGGAACAATCAGCCCCAGCATTTT.

This chain connects TRBV5-1 to TRBJ2-5; weak D call: TRBD1 (6 bases). CDR3 size: 15 residues. Trimming cost V 2 bases and J 2 bases, with 13 bases left between them. Germline CDR1 SGHRS, CDR2 YFSETQ. CDR3 in amino acids: CASSFSSRGQETQYF. CDR3 DNA sequence: TGCGCCAGCAGCTTTTCTTCCAGGGGACAAGAGACCCAGTACTTC.

The chain joins TRBV10-3 to TRBJ2-2; 9 positions agree with TRBD2. J gave up 5 bases and V 4 bases, and 8 bases lay outside the gene matches. The CDR3 covers 16 residues. Germline lookup yields CDR1 ENHRY and CDR2 SYGVKD. DNA of the CDR3: TGTGCCATCAGTGCTGGTAGCGGGAGAAAAACCGGGGAGCTGTTTTTT. Translation gives CAISAGSGRKTGELFF.

The CDR3 protein is CASRGMWGPTNEQYF. In nucleotides, the CDR3 is TGTGCCAGCAGGGGGATGTGGGGGCCGACTAACGAGCAGTACTTC. The chain has TRBV25-1 and TRBJ2-7, with TRBD1 as a possible D gene (6 bases). CDR3 size: 15 residues. Trimming took 6 bases from V and 5 from J, leaving 20 bases between them. Germline V gives CDR1 MGHDK, CDR2 SYGVNS.

The genes are TRBV7-2 and TRBJ2-3; 12 bases match TRBD2. The germline CDR1 and CDR2 sequences are SGHTA and FQGNSA. With 1 base clipped from V and 4 bases from J, the junction kept 3 bases outside the gene matches. The CDR3 loop spans 16 amino acids. CDR3 region: CASSLDRLAGADTQYF. In nucleotides, the CDR3 is TGTGCCAGCAGCTTAGATCGACTAGCGGGAGCAGATACGCAGTATTTT.

J is TRBJ2-1 and V is TRBV5-5; 9 bases are shared with TRBD1. Trimming took 3 bases from V and 7 from J; bases not matched to a gene: 8. CDR3 length equals 15 residues. The germline gives CDR1 SGHKS, CDR2 YYEKEE (reference sequence). The CDR3 sequence: CASSSGTGLGNEQFF. The CDR3 bases are TGTGCCAGCAGCTCCGGGACAGGGTTGGGAAATGAGCAGTTCTTC.

Here the CDR3 DNA reads TGTGCCAGCAGCTTGGGGGGCGGGGGTGCAAAACTGTTTTTT. It encodes CASSLGGGGAKLFF. The J gene is TRBJ1-4, the V gene TRBV11-2; D may be TRBD1 (6 bases). The CDR3 totals 14 residues. Germline CDR1 and CDR2: SGHAT and FQNNGV. V was trimmed by 3 bases and J by 10 bases, leaving 15 bases between them.